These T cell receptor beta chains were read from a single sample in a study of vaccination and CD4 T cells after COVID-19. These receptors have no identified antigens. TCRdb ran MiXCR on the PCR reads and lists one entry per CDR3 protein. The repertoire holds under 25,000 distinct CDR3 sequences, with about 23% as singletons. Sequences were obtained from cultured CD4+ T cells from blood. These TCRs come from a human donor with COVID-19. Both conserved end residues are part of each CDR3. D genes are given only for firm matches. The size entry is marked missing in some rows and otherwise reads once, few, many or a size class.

TGTGCCAGCAGTCCCCTCCTTAGGGGGCGATCCGCCTACGAGCAGTACTTC | CASSPLLRGRSAYEQYF | TRBJ2-7 | TRBV27 | few | TRBD1
TGTGCCAGCAGCTTTAGCGGCACAGATACGCAGTATTTT | CASSFSGTDTQYF | TRBJ2-3 | TRBV11-2 | NA | NA
TGCAGCGTTGTCAGGACGAACACTGAAGCTTTCTTT | CSVVRTNTEAFF | TRBJ1-1 | TRBV29-1 | few | NA
TGTGCCAGCAACGGGACAGCACCTTACGAGCAGTACTTC | CASNGTAPYEQYF | TRBJ2-7 | TRBV9 | NA | TRBD1
TGCGCCAGCAGCTTGGATTCTAGCGGGGGGACCACAGATACGCAGTATTTT | CASSLDSSGGTTDTQYF | TRBJ2-3 | TRBV5-1 | NA | TRBD2
TGCGCCAGCAGCGTGGGACTAAGGGAGACCCAGTACTTC | CASSVGLRETQYF | TRBJ2-5 | TRBV5-1 | few | TRBD2
TGCAGCGTTGAAGATCAGGGACTAGCGGGGGAAGAGACCCAGTACTTC | CSVEDQGLAGEETQYF | TRBJ2-5 | TRBV29-1 | few | TRBD2
TGTGCCAGCAACGCCGGGACAGGGGGACTCAGCTCTGGAAACACCATATATTTT | CASNAGTGGLSSGNTIYF | TRBJ1-3 | TRBV2 | few | TRBD1
TGTGCCACCGGTGACGGGCTAGCCCCTCAAGTCTTC | CATGDGLAPQVF | TRBJ2-1 | TRBV24-1 | NA | NA
TGTGCCAGCAGTTTCTATCTGGGTCTCCAAGAGACCCAGTACTTC | CASSFYLGLQETQYF | TRBJ2-5 | TRBV6-2/TRBV6-3 | NA | NA